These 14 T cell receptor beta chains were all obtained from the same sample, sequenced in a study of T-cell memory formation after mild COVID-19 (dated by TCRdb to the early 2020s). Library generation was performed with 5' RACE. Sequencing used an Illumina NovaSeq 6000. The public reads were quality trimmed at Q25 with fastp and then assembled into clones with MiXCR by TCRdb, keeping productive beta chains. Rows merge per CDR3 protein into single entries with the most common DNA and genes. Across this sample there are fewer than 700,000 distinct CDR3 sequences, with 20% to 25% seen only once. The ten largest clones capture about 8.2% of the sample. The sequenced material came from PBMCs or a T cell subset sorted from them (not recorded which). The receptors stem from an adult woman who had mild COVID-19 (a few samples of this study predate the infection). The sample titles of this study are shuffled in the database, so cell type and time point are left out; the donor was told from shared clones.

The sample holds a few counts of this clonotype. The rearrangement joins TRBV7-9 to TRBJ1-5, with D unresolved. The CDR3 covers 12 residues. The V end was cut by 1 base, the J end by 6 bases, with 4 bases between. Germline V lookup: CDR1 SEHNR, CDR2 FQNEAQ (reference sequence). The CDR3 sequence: CASSLGLQPQHF. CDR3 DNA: TGTGCCAGCAGCTTAGGTCTTCAGCCCCAGCATTTT.

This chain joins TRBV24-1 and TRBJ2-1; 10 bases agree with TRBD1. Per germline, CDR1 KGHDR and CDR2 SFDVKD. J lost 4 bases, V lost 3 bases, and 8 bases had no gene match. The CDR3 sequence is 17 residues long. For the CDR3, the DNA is TGTGCCACCAGTGATCGCCTGGGACAGGGGATTTACAATGAGCAGTTCTTC. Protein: CATSDRLGQGIYNEQFF.

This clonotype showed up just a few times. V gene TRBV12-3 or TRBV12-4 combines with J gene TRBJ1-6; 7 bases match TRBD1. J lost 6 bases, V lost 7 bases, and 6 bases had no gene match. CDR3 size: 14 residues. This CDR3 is CASTPTGVNSPLHF. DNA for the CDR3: TGTGCCAGCACGCCTACAGGGGTTAATTCACCCCTCCACTTT.

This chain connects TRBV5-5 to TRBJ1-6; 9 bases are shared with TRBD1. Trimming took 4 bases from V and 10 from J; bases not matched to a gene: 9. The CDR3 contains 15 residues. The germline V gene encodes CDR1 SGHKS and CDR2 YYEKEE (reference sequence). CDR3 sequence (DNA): TGTGCCAGCAGCGTCCGGGACAGGGAGGGATCACCCCTCCACTTT. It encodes CASSVRDREGSPLHF.

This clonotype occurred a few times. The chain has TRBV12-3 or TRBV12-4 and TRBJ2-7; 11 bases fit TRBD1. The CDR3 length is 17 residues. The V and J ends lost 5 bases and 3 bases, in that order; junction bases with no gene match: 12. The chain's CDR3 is CASSPNPGGQGGYEQYF. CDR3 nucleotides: TGTGCCAGCAGTCCGAATCCCGGGGGACAGGGGGGCTACGAGCAGTACTTC.

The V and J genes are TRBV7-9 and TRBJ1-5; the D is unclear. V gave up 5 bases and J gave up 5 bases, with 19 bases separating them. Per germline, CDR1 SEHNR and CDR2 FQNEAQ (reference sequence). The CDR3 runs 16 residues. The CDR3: CASSASATALHQPQHF. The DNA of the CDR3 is TGTGCCAGCAGCGCGTCCGCGACGGCCTTGCATCAGCCCCAGCATTTT. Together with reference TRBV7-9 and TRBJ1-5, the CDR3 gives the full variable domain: DTGVSQNPRHKITKRGQNVTFRCDPISEHNRLYWYRQTLGQGPEFLTYFQNEAQLEKSRLLSDRFSAERPKGSFSTLEIQRTEQGDSAMYLCASSASATALHQPQHFGDGTRLSIL.

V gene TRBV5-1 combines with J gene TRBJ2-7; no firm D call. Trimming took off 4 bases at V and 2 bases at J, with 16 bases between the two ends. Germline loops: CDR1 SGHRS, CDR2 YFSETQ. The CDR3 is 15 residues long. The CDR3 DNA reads TGCGCCAGCAGCCCCCGATTGGACGGTCCCTACGAGCAGTACTTC. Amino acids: CASSPRLDGPYEQYF.

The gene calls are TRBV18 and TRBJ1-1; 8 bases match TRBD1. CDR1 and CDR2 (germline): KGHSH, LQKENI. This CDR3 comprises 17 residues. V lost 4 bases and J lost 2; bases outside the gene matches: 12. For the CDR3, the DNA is TGTGCCAGCTCACGACAGGGGCCGTCCTCCCTTAACACTGAAGCTTTCTTT. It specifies CASSRQGPSSLNTEAFF.

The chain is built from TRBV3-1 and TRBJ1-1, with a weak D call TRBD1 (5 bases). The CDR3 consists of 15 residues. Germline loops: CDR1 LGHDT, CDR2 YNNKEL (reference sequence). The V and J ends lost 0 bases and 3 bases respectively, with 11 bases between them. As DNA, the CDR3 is TGTGCCAGCAGCCAAGATGGACATCCGGACACTGAAGCTTTCTTT. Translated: CASSQDGHPDTEAFF.

The CDR3 sequence: CASRRQGSSGANVLTF. In nucleotides, the CDR3 is TGTGCCAGCAGGAGACAGGGTTCGTCAGGGGCCAACGTCCTGACTTTC. The chain employs TRBV6-5 and TRBJ2-6, with 7 bases matching TRBD1. With V trimmed by 6 bases and J by 4 bases, 9 bases remained unmatched. The CDR3 totals 16 residues. Germline CDR1 and CDR2: MNHEY and SVGAGI.

The CDR3 sequence is CASSHRDPEQYF. The DNA for the CDR3 is TGTGCCAGCAGCCATCGGGACCCCGAGCAGTACTTC. This chain uses TRBV14 with TRBJ2-7, with D perhaps given as TRBD1 or TRBD2 (5 bases each). V lost 3 bases, J lost 6 bases, and 9 bases lay in between. Germline V CDR1 and CDR2: SGHDN, FVKESK. The CDR3 has 12 residues.

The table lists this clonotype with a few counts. The CDR3 coding sequence is TGTGCCACCAGTGATCGGCGGGACCCCCGGAATGAGCAGTTCTTC. Its translation is CATSDRRDPRNEQFF. The genes are TRBV24-1 and TRBJ2-1; maybe TRBD2 (6 bases). The V gene lost 3 bases and the J gene lost 7 bases, with 15 bases spanning the gap. The CDR3 has 15 residues. Germline-derived CDR1 and CDR2 are KGHDR and SFDVKD.

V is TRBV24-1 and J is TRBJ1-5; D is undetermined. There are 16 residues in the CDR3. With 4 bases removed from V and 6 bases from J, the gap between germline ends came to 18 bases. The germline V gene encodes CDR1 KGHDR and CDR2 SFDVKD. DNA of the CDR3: TGTGCCACCAGTGACCTGACGGAATTGAGAGGTCAGCCCCAGCATTTT. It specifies CATSDLTELRGQPQHF.

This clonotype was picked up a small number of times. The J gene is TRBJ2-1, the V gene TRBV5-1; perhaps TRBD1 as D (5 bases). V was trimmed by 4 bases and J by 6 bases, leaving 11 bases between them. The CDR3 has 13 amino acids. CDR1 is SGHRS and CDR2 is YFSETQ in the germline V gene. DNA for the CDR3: TGCGCCAGCAGCGGGGCAGGGCGCAATGAGCAGTTCTTC. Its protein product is CASSGAGRNEQFF.